This T cell receptor beta chain appears in the sequencing data of a study of shared clonotypes between healthy human individuals. This clone came up once. Germline V gives CDR1 ENHRY, CDR2 SYGVKD. The germline V and J ends were trimmed by 0 bases and 4 bases, with 13 bases remaining between them. The CDR3 extends over 15 amino acids. Naive-designated CD8 cells lacked CD45RO, were positively enriched for CCR7, and omitted terminally differentiated effector memory CD45RA+ cells. Libraries were prepared by immunoSEQ multiplex PCR; TCRdb keeps only in-frame clonotypes and omits some of them. The sample gives about 680,000 clones, under 95% of which show up once; approximately 24% is in the top ten.

Sequenced input: naive CD8+ T cells sorted from blood. The chain has TRBV10-3 and TRBJ2-7; a possible D gene is TRBD1 (6 bases). The sequence was collected from a man aged 25 to 45 in good health. The CDR3 DNA follows: TGTGCCATCAGTGAGTCGACCAGGACAGTATACGAGCAGTACTTC. It is translated as CAISESTRTVYEQYF.